Described below is a single T cell receptor beta chain sequence and its context. The target antigen is unknown. It was cDNA, reverse transcribed from extracted RNA, that served as the sequencing template. Measured with immunoSEQ multiplex PCR; TCRdb has only the in-frame clones, and not every one. The repertoire holds under 250,000 clones, with around 62% as singletons. These data are taken from a study of CD8+ T cells in alopecia areata. Study-wide results and caveats: Scalp specimens additionally yield sequences from normal skin's resident alphabeta T cells.

V lost 4 bases to trimming and J lost 5 bases, with 14 bases between them. This CDR3 comprises 14 residues. Germline V gene sequence: CDR1 SGHAT, CDR2 FQNNGV. The specimen was CD4+ T cells sorted from blood, collected at week 0. The TCR comes from a human donor with alopecia areata. The rearrangement links TRBV11-2 to TRBJ2-5, with D perhaps assigned TRBD1 or TRBD2 (5 bases each). The CDR3 loop reads CASSSGPHRETQYF. CDR3 coding DNA: TGTGCCAGCAGCTCGGGACCACACAGGGAGACCCAGTACTTC. Filled out from reference TRBV11-2 and TRBJ2-5, the complete variable domain reads EAGVAQSPRYKIIEKRQSVAFWCNPISGHATLYWYQQILGQGPKLLIQFQNNGVVDDSQLPKDRFSAERLKGVDSTLKIQPAKLEDSAVYLCASSSGPHRETQYFGPGTRLLVL.